This T cell receptor (beta chain) was recovered during a study of cytomegalovirus exposure and HLA in healthy donors. The study's findings and limits: Cytomegalovirus-associated status was assigned to some 160 TCR beta chains. As was reported, the classifier diagnosed cytomegalovirus status with high specificity and sensitivity.

13 Jbeta primers and 60 Vbeta primers were used for the PCR. Clones were read by immunoSEQ multiplex PCR, and TCRdb kept only the in-frame ones, dropping some. The table records 5,500 to 8,000 clones, roughly half of them present only once. About this clone: The antigen is unknown.

The CDR3 is made up of 15 amino acids. Germline loops: CDR1 LGHNA, CDR2 YSLEER. V lost 1 base and J lost 5, with 12 bases in between. The material sequenced was PBMCs. This TCR was sampled from a man aged 25-40 years in good health and CMV-seropositive. The chain couples TRBV4-3 to TRBJ2-1; D may be TRBD1 (6 bases). The CDR3 region is CASSQASAGDNEQFF. The CDR3 nucleotides read TGCGCCAGCAGCCAAGCTTCCGCAGGGGACAATGAGCAGTTCTTC.